The 29 T cell receptor beta chains presented below share a single source sample, sequenced in a study of identical twins. TCRdb called the 5' RACE reads again in MiXCR, with one record for every CDR3 protein. The data show around 530,000 distinct CDR3 sequences, roughly 15% seen once. The same data also went into a second study, on yellow fever vaccine responses in identical twins.

The sequencing input was CD4+ T cells sorted from blood. The receptors here all came from a woman aged 18-29 years in good health.

The chain carries TRBV27 and TRBJ1-5; no clear D. The germline V and J ends were trimmed by 1 base and 7 bases, with 2 bases remaining between them. CDR1 MNHEY and CDR2 SMNVEV come from the germline V gene (reference sequence). CDR3 length: 11 residues. DNA of the CDR3: TGTGCCAGCAGTTTATGGCAGCCCCAGCATTTT. This translates into CASSLWQPQHF.

The J gene is TRBJ2-5, the V gene TRBV29-1, with 10 bases lining up with TRBD1. Germline CDR1 reads SQVTM; CDR2 reads ANQGSEA. The V and J ends lost 6 bases and 5 bases, in that order; junction bases with no gene match: 6. This CDR3 has 13 residues. DNA for the CDR3: TGCAGCGTGCTAGGACAGGGGGGGGAGACCCAGTACTTC. Its protein product is CSVLGQGGETQYF.

This clonotype was recorded only once. The chain is built from TRBV28 and TRBJ2-1; the match to TRBD2 covers 12 bases. The CDR3 loop spans 17 amino acids. J lost 1 base, V lost 6 bases, and 7 bases had no gene match. The germline V gene has CDR1 MDHEN and CDR2 SYDVKM. The CDR3 DNA follows: TGTGCCAGCAGGGACCCGACTAGCGGGAGATCCTACAATGAGCAGTTCTTC. Protein sequence: CASRDPTSGRSYNEQFF.

This clonotype has more than one count but fewer than ten. V and J are TRBV29-1 and TRBJ2-7; 11 bases line up with TRBD2. The length of the CDR3 is 13 residues. Germline CDR1 SQVTM, CDR2 ANQGSEA. Trimming cost V 3 bases and J 4 bases; bases outside gene matches: 2. CDR3 sequence (DNA): TGCAGCGTTGAGCTAGCGGGAGGTTACGAGCAGTACTTC. Its protein is CSVELAGGYEQYF.

This clonotype turned up a few times. V usage is TRBV28 and J usage is TRBJ2-4, with no clear D. This CDR3 comprises 17 residues. The germline V gene has CDR1 MDHEN and CDR2 SYDVKM. Trimming cost V 3 bases and J 0 bases, with 15 bases left between them. In nucleotides, the CDR3 is TGTGCCAGCAGTTTGGCAGCGAAGGGAATAGCCAAAAACATTCAGTACTTC. Translating gives CASSLAAKGIAKNIQYF.

The V gene is TRBV15, the J gene TRBJ1-2; 7 positions match TRBD1. The germline V gene encodes CDR1 LNHNV and CDR2 YYDKDF (reference sequence). CDR3 length equals 17 residues. The trim removed 5 bases at V and 4 bases at J, leaving 16 bases unmatched. The CDR3 DNA reads TGTGCCACCAGCGGGAGGGACAGTTCTTTAGCTGCCTATGGCTACACCTTC. Protein sequence: CATSGRDSSLAAYGYTF.

This clonotype was seen at least ten times. In nucleotides, the CDR3 is TGTGCCAGCAGTCACAGACTAGACACAGATACGCAGTATTTT. As protein: CASSHRLDTDTQYF. The chain is built from TRBV12-3 or TRBV12-4 and TRBJ2-3; the D gene is possibly TRBD2 (6 bases). Trimming removed 5 bases from V and 2 bases from J, with 11 bases in between. CDR3 length: 14 residues.

This clonotype showed up just a few times. This chain uses TRBV20-1 with TRBJ2-5, with a weak D call TRBD2 (6 bases). V was pared by 3 bases and J by 5 bases, with 19 bases between. CDR3 size: 15 residues. Germline V gene lookup returns CDR1 DFQATT and CDR2 SNEGSKA (reference sequence). The CDR3 loop reads CSASEVTRASETQYF. In DNA, the CDR3 is TGCAGTGCTAGTGAGGTGACTAGGGCGTCGGAGACCCAGTACTTC.

This clonotype has only a few counts. This rearrangement joins TRBV29-1 to TRBJ2-2; D is possibly TRBD1 or TRBD2 (5 bases each). There are 15 residues in the CDR3. Trimming stripped 6 bases from V and 5 bases from J, with 19 bases between. The V gene's germline CDR1 is SQVTM and CDR2 ANQGSEA. In nucleotides, the CDR3 is TGCAGCGTGGGGGTCAGAGGGCGCGGTACCGGGGAGCTGTTTTTT. This sequence encodes CSVGVRGRGTGELFF.

This clonotype was picked up a small number of times. The chain employs TRBV20-1 and TRBJ1-5; 7 bases are shared with TRBD1. The CDR3 consists of 14 residues. The V gene's germline CDR1 is DFQATT and CDR2 SNEGSKA (reference sequence). The J segment lost 3 bases and the V segment lost 0 bases, leaving 2 bases of the junction unmatched. In DNA, the CDR3 is TGCAGTGCTAGAGAAGGGGGCGTCAATCAGCCCCAGCATTTT. Protein sequence: CSAREGGVNQPQHF.

V is TRBV27 and J is TRBJ1-5; D might be TRBD1 (6 bases). Per germline, CDR1 MNHEY and CDR2 SMNVEV (reference sequence). The CDR3 totals 18 residues. Trimming cost V 0 bases and J 0 bases, with 15 bases left between them. The DNA of the CDR3 is TGTGCCAGCAGTTTATCATATTTTTCCAGGGGTAGCAATCAGCCCCAGCATTTT. This sequence encodes CASSLSYFSRGSNQPQHF.

This clonotype was found a few times. V usage is TRBV19 and J usage is TRBJ2-1; D remains unclear. Germline V gene lookup returns CDR1 LNHDA and CDR2 SQIVND (reference sequence). V gave up 3 bases and J gave up 2 bases, with 14 bases separating them. This CDR3 is built from 16 residues. Here the CDR3 reads CASSIRARPTYNEQFF. The CDR3 bases are TGTGCCAGTAGTATCCGGGCTCGACCTACCTACAATGAGCAGTTCTTC.

The V gene is TRBV28, the J gene TRBJ2-6, with a possible D match to TRBD1 (6 bases). V gave up 6 bases and J gave up 3 bases, with 9 bases separating them. From germline, CDR1 is MDHEN and CDR2 SYDVKM. The CDR3 contains 14 residues. The CDR3 loop is CASRDSNGANVLTF. In DNA form, the CDR3 reads TGTGCCAGCAGGGACAGTAATGGGGCCAACGTCCTGACTTTC.

This clonotype was picked up a small number of times. This rearrangement joins TRBV5-1 to TRBJ2-7; TRBD1 aligns across 7 bases. V trimming: 2 bases; J trimming: 7 bases; junction bases outside the gene matches: 9. From germline, CDR1 is SGHRS and CDR2 YFSETQ. CDR3 length: 14 amino acids. The CDR3 DNA sequence: TGCGCCAGCAGCTTACAGGGGCCGCCGGGAGAGCAGTACGTC. Encoded protein: CASSLQGPPGEQYV.

This clonotype was counted only a few times. The genes are TRBV5-1 and TRBJ2-1; 9 nucleotides line up with TRBD2. The CDR3 runs 14 residues. The germline CDR1 and CDR2 sequences are SGHRS and YFSETQ. V lost 5 bases and J lost 6; bases outside the gene matches: 6. CDR3 nucleotide sequence: TGCGCCAGCAGAGAGGGACTAGCAGGCAATGAGCAGTTCTTC. Its protein is CASREGLAGNEQFF.

This chain uses TRBV5-1 with TRBJ2-7; 9 positions agree with TRBD1. V was clipped by 6 bases and J by 6 bases; unmatched bases: 13. Germline V gives CDR1 SGHRS, CDR2 YFSETQ. This CDR3 contains 15 residues. The CDR3 loop reads CASILYRDRVGEQYF. The CDR3 DNA sequence: TGCGCCAGCATATTATACCGGGACAGGGTGGGCGAGCAGTACTTC.

This clonotype occurred a few times. The genes are TRBV5-1 and TRBJ2-5; 8 bases match TRBD2. The CDR3 has 19 amino acids. Germline CDR1 is SGHRS and CDR2 is YFSETQ. V dropped 1 base and J dropped 1; count of bases not matched to a gene: 15. In DNA form, the CDR3 reads TGCGCCAGCAGCTTGTTTAGGGAGGCCCAGCGGGAGACCCAAGAGACCCAGTACTTC. As protein: CASSLFREAQRETQETQYF.

This clonotype was picked up a small number of times. The chain links TRBV10-3 to TRBJ1-5, with TRBD1 identical over 7 bases. Germline CDR1 is ENHRY and CDR2 is SYGVKD. J lost 5 bases, V lost 10 bases, and 8 bases had no gene match. The CDR3 sequence is 13 residues long. The CDR3 is CATQDRVDQPQHF. The CDR3 DNA follows: TGTGCCACCCAAGACAGGGTTGATCAGCCCCAGCATTTT.

The sample holds a few counts of this clonotype. V and J are TRBV11-1 and TRBJ2-5; 8 nucleotides match TRBD1. The CDR3 runs 19 residues. Trimming removed 4 bases from V and 1 base from J; junction bases left unmatched: 17. Germline values: CDR1 SGHAT, CDR2 FQDESV (reference sequence). CDR3 sequence reads: CASSSHSYFRDRSQETQYF. CDR3 DNA: TGTGCCAGCAGCTCTCACTCCTACTTCCGGGACAGGTCCCAAGAGACCCAGTACTTC.

This clonotype was seen a few times. The rearrangement uses TRBV7-9 and TRBJ1-5; 11 nucleotides match TRBD1. J was trimmed by 6 bases and V by 8 bases; bases with no gene match: 12. This CDR3 has 16 amino acids. The germline V gene has CDR1 SEHNR and CDR2 FQNEAQ (reference sequence). Written as DNA, the CDR3 is TGTGCCAGCCAAAGGGGGACAGGGGGACCGGGTCAGCCCCAGCATTTT. It is translated as CASQRGTGGPGQPQHF.

The chain joins TRBV20-1 to TRBJ2-7; the D gene is possibly TRBD1 (5 bases). Germline CDR1 is DFQATT and CDR2 is SNEGSKA (reference sequence). There are 15 residues in the CDR3. The V gene lost 0 bases and the J gene lost 4 bases, with 16 bases spanning the gap. In DNA, the CDR3 is TGCAGTGCTAGAGATTACAGGAACATCGAATACGAGCAGTACGTC. Amino acids: CSARDYRNIEYEQYV.

The CDR3 sequence: CSAKTYLTNEKLFF. CDR3 DNA: TGCAGTGCCAAGACATACCTTACTAATGAAAAACTGTTTTTT. This chain connects TRBV20-1 to TRBJ1-4; no clear D. V was trimmed by 6 bases and J by 2 bases, leaving 13 bases between them. This CDR3 spans 14 amino acids. Germline lookup yields CDR1 DFQATT and CDR2 SNEGSKA (reference sequence).

CDR3 nucleotides: TGCGCCAGCAGCTTGGGGCAGGGGATGGGGAATTCACCCCTCCACTTT. The encoded protein is CASSLGQGMGNSPLHF. V and J are TRBV5-1 and TRBJ1-6; a weak D match, TRBD1 (6 bases). The CDR3 loop spans 16 amino acids. Trimming took 0 bases from V and 7 from J, leaving 14 bases between them. The germline V gene encodes CDR1 SGHRS and CDR2 YFSETQ.

The CDR3, as DNA: TGTGCCAGCAGACCCCTCCCGGGACCTAACTATGGCTACACCTTC. This gives the protein CASRPLPGPNYGYTF. The rearrangement joins TRBV27 to TRBJ1-2, with D tentatively TRBD1 (5 bases). Trimming pared 6 bases from V and 0 bases from J, leaving 14 bases between. Germline V gene lookup returns CDR1 MNHEY and CDR2 SMNVEV (reference sequence). This CDR3 has 15 residues.

The chain has TRBV11-2 and TRBJ2-2; 8 bases align to TRBD1. This CDR3 is built from 15 residues. Trimming took 3 bases from V and 7 from J; bases not matched to a gene: 7. Germline values: CDR1 SGHAT, CDR2 FQNNGV. The CDR3 nucleotides read TGTGCCAGCAGCTTTACTGGACAGGGCGTCGGGGAGCTGTTTTTT. This codes for CASSFTGQGVGELFF.

This clonotype has more than one count but fewer than ten. The gene calls are TRBV3-1 and TRBJ2-5, with 8 bases that match TRBD2. This CDR3 is 17 amino acids long. The J segment lost 3 bases and the V segment lost 4 bases, leaving 13 bases of the junction unmatched. Per germline, CDR1 LGHDT and CDR2 YNNKEL (reference sequence). For the CDR3, the DNA is TGTGCCAGCAGCCGAAGGGGGTCGGCGACTAGCGAAGAGACCCAGTACTTC. Encoded protein: CASSRRGSATSEETQYF.

The chain links TRBV7-2 to TRBJ2-5; 9 bases are shared with TRBD2. Germline-derived CDR1 and CDR2 are SGHTA and FQGNSA. This CDR3 is built from 14 residues. Trimming removed 6 bases from V and 5 bases from J; junction bases left unmatched: 7. The CDR3 loop reads CASRRLAVWETQYF. CDR3 coding DNA: TGTGCCAGCAGGCGACTAGCGGTCTGGGAGACCCAGTACTTC. The full variable domain, completed using reference TRBV7-2 and TRBJ2-5, is GAGVSQSPSNKVTEKGKDVELRCDPISGHTALYWYRQSLGQGLEFLIYFQGNSAPDKSGLPSDRFSAERTGGSVSTLTIQRTQQEDSAVYLCASRRLAVWETQYFGPGTRLLVL.

The chain employs TRBV4-2 and TRBJ2-1, with 14 bases identical to TRBD2. Looked up from germline, CDR1 is LGHNA and CDR2 is YNFKEQ. With V trimmed by 0 bases and J by 8 bases, 3 bases remained unmatched. The CDR3 covers 16 residues. The CDR3 region has the DNA TGTGCCAGCAGCCAAGATGGGACTAGCGGGAGCGATGAGCAGTTCTTC. This codes for CASSQDGTSGSDEQFF.

In this sample, this clonotype turned up many times. The V call is TRBV7-9, the J call TRBJ2-1, with TRBD2 matching 9 bases. The CDR3 has 15 residues. V trimming: 3 bases; J trimming: 2 bases; junction bases outside the gene matches: 2. CDR1 and CDR2 from the germline V gene are SEHNR and FQNEAQ (reference sequence). The CDR3 nucleotides read TGTGCCAGCAGCTTGCTAGCGGGACCCTACAATGAGCAGTTCTTC. It specifies CASSLLAGPYNEQFF.